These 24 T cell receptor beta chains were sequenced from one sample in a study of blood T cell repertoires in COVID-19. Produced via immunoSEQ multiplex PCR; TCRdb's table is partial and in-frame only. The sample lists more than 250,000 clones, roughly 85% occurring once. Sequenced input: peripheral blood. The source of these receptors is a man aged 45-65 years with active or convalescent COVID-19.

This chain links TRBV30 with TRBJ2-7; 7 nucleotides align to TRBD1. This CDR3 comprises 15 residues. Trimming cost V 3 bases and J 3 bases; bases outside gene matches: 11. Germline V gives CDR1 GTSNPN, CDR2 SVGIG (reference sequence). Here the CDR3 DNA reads TGTGCCTGGAGAAAACCGACAGGGTCCAACTACGAGCAGTACTTC. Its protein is CAWRKPTGSNYEQYF.

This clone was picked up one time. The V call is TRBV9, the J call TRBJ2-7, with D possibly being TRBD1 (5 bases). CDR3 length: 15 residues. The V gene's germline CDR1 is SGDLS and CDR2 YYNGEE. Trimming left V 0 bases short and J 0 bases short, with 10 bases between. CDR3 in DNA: TGTGCCAGCAGCGTAGGGGGCGTCTTCTCCTACGAGCAGTACTTC. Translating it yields CASSVGGVFSYEQYF.

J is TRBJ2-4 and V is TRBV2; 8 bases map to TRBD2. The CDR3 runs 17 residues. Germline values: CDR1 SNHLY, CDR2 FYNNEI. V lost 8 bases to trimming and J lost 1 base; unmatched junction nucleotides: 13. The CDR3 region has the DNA TGTGCCAGCCGCCAGTTCCTAGCGGGCGGGGCCAAAAACATTCAGTACTTC. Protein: CASRQFLAGGAKNIQYF.

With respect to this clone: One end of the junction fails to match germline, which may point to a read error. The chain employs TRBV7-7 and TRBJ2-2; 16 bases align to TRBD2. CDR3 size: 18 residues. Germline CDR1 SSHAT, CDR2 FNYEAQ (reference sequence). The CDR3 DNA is TGTGCTAGCAGCTCGGGACTAGCGGGAGGGCCAAGCACCGGGGAGCTGTTTTTT. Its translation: CASSSGLAGGPSTGELFF.

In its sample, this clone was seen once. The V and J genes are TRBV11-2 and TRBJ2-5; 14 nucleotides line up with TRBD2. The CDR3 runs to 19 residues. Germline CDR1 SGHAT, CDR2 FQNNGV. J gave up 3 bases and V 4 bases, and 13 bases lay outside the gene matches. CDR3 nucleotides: TGTGCCAGCAGCTCCCCCCGAGGACTAGCGGGAGGCCGGGAAGAGACCCAGTACTTC. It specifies CASSSPRGLAGGREETQYF.

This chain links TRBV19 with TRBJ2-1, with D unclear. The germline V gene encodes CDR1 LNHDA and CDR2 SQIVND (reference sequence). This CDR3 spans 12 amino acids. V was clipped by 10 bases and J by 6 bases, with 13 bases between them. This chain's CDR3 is CATTRSANEQFF. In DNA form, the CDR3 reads TGTGCCACCACCAGATCCGCCAATGAGCAGTTCTTC.

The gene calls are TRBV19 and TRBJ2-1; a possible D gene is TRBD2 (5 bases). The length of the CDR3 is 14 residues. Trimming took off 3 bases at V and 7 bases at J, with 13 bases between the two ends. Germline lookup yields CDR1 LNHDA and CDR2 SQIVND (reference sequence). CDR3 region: CASSILASLNEQFF. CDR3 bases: TGTGCCAGTAGTATCCTAGCTTCCCTAAATGAGCAGTTCTTC. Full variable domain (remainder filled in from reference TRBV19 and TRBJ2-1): DGGITQSPKYLFRKEGQNVTLSCEQNLNHDAMYWYRQDPGQGLRLIYYSQIVNDFQKGDIAEGYSVSREKKESFPLTVTSAQKNPTAFYLCASSILASLNEQFFGPGTRLTVL.

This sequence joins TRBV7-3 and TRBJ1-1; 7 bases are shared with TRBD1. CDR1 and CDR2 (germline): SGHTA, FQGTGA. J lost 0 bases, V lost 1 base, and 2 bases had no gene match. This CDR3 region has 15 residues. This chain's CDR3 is CASSLRGGVNTEAFF. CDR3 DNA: TGTGCCAGCAGCTTAAGAGGGGGCGTGAACACTGAAGCTTTCTTT.

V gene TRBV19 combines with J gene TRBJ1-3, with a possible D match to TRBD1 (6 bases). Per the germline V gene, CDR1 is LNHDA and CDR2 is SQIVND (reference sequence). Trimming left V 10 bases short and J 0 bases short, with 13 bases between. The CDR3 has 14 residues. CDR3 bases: TGTGCCACGCAGGGGTTGGCCTCTGGAAACACCATATATTTT. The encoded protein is CATQGLASGNTIYF.

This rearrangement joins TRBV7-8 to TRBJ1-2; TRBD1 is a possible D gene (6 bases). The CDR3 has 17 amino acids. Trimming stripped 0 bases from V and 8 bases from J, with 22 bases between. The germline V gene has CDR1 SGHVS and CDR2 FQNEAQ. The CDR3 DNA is TGTGCCAGCAGCTTAGCCCCTTGGGCGACAGGCCCCTTGGGCTACACCTTC. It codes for CASSLAPWATGPLGYTF.

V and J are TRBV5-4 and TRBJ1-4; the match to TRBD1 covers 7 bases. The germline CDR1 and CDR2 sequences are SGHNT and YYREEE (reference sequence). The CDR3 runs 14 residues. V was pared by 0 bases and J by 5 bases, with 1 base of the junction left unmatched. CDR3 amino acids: CASSLGTGNEKLFF. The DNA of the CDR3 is TGTGCCAGCAGCTTGGGGACAGGAAATGAAAAACTGTTTTTT.

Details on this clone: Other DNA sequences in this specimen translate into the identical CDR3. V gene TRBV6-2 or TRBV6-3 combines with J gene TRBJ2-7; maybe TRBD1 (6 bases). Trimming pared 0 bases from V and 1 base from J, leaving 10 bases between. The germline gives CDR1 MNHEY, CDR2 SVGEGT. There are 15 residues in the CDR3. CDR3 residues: CASSYSPQGSYEQYF. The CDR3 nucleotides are TGTGCCAGCAGTTACTCCCCCCAGGGGTCCTACGAGCAGTACTTC.

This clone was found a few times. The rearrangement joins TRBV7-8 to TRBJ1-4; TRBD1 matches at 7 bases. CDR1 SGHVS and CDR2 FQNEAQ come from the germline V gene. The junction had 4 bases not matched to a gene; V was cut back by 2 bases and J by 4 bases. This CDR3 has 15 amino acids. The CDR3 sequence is CASSLRQGINEKLFF. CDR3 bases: TGTGCCAGCAGCTTACGACAGGGCATTAATGAAAAACTGTTTTTT. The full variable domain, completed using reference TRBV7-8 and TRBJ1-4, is GAGVSQSPRYKVAKRGQDVALRCDPISGHVSLFWYQQALGQGPEFLTYFQNEAQLDKSGLPSDRFFAERPEGSVSTLKIQRTQQEDSAVYLCASSLRQGINEKLFFGSGTQLSVL.

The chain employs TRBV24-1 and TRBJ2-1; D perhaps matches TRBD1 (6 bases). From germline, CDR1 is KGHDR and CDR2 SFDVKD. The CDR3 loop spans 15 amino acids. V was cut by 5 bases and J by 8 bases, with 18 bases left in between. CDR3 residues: CATSAWTGTHDEQFF. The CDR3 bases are TGTGCCACCAGTGCCTGGACCGGGACACATGATGAGCAGTTCTTC.

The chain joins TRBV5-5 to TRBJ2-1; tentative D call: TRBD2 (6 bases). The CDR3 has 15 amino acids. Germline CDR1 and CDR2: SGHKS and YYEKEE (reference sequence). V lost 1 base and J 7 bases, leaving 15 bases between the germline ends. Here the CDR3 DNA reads TGTGCCAGCAGCTTGTATCCGGGAGAGTTAAATGAGCAGTTCTTC. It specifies CASSLYPGELNEQFF. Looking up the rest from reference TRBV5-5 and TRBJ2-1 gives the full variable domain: DAGVTQSPTHLIKTRGQQVTLRCSPISGHKSVSWYQQVLGQGPQFIFQYYEKEERGRGNFPDRFSARQFPNYSSELNVNALLLGDSALYLCASSLYPGELNEQFFGPGTRLTVL.

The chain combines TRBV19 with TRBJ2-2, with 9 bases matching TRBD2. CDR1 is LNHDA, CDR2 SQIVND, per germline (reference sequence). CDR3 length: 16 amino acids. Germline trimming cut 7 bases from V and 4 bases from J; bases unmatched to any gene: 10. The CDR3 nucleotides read TGTGCCAGTACCCAGGGCGGCGGGAGGGCCACCGGGGAGCTGTTTTTT. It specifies CASTQGGGRATGELFF.

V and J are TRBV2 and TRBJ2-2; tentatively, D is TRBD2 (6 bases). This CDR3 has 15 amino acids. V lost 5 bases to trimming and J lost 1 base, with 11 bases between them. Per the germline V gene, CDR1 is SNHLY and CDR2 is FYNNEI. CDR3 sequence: CASSTGTQNTGELFF. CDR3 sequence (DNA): TGTGCCAGCAGTACCGGGACTCAGAACACCGGGGAGCTGTTTTTT. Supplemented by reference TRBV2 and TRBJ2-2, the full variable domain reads EPEVTQTPSHQVTQMGQEVILRCVPISNHLYFYWYRQILGQKVEFLVSFYNNEISEKSEIFDDQFSVERPDGSNFTLKIRSTKLEDSAMYFCASSTGTQNTGELFFGEGSRLTVL.

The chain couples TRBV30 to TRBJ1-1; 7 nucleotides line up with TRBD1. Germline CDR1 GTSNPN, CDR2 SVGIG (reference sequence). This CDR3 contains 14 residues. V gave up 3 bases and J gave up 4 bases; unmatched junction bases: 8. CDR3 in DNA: TGTGCCTGGAGCCGAGGGGGCCTTCCCACTGAAGCTTTCTTT. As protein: CAWSRGGLPTEAFF.

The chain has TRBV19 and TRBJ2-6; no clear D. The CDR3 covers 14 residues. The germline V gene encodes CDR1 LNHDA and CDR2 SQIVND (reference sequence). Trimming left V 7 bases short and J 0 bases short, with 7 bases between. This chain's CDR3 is CASMRSSGANVLTF. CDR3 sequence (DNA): TGTGCCAGTATGAGAAGCTCTGGGGCCAACGTCCTGACTTTC.

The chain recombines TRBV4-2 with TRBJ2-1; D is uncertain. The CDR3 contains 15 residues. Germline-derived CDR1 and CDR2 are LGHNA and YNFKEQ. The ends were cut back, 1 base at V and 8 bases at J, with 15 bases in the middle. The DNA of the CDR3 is TGTGCCAGCAGCCAAGGTGATCCAGGATCTGATGAGCAGTTCTTC. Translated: CASSQGDPGSDEQFF.

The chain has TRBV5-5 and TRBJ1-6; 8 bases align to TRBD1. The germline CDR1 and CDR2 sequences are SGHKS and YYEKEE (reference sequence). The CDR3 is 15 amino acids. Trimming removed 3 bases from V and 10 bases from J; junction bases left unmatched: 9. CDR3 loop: CASSYQQGGYSPLHF. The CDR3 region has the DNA TGTGCCAGCAGCTACCAACAGGGGGGATACTCACCCCTCCACTTT.

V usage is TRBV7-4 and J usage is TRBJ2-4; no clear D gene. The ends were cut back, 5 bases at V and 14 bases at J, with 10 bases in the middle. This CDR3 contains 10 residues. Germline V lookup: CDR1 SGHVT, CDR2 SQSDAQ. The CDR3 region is CASSPPRKYF. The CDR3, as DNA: TGTGCCAGCAGCCCGCCGAGAAAGTACTTC.

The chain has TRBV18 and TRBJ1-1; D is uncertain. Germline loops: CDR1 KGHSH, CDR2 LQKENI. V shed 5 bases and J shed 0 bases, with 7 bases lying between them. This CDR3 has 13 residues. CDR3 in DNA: TGTGCCAGCTCAGACGACTTGAACACTGAAGCTTTCTTT. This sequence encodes CASSDDLNTEAFF.

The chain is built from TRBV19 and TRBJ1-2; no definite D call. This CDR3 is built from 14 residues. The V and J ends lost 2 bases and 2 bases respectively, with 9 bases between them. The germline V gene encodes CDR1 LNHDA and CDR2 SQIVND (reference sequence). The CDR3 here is CASSINHLNYGYTF. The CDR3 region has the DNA TGTGCCAGTAGTATAAACCACCTAAACTATGGCTACACCTTC.